The rows below give T cell receptor beta chains drawn from one sample of a study of identical twins. TCRdb reprocessed the 5' RACE reads with MiXCR, giving one entry per CDR3 protein. The data show roughly 250,000 distinct CDR3 sequences, with 7% seen just once and around 3.4% held by the top ten. These same records also appear under a second study, on yellow fever vaccine responses in identical twins.

Source material: memory (CD45RO+) T cells sorted from blood. These receptor sequences come from a woman between 18 and 30 years old in good health. Each CDR3 is given with its conserved first and last residue. D genes are given only for firm matches.

d_gene,v_gene,j_gene,CDR3aa
-,TRBV19,TRBJ1-3,CASRQSHFYEAIYF
-,TRBV6-1,TRBJ1-2,CAGTLTGYGYTF
-,TRBV3-1,TRBJ1-4,CASSQVRDYAAELFF
TRBD1,TRBV27,TRBJ2-1,CASSLLPGQGTNEQFF
TRBD1,TRBV7-9,TRBJ1-3,CASRGQGERNTIYF
-,TRBV5-8,TRBJ2-5,CASSTEIIETQYF
-,TRBV3-1,TRBJ2-1,CASSLLGTPRYEQFF
-,TRBV5-1,TRBJ1-1,CASSPVTGNTEAFF
TRBD2,TRBV6-1,TRBJ2-1,CASSEVGGTILEQFF
-,TRBV10-3,TRBJ1-4,CAISESKATTNEKLFF
TRBD1,TRBV12-3/TRBV12-4,TRBJ1-5,CASGFSDRGNGQPQHF
TRBD1,TRBV2,TRBJ1-6,CASRTGNSPLHF
-,TRBV5-7,TRBJ2-3,CAISLGRGTLGTDTQYF
TRBD2,TRBV10-3,TRBJ2-3,CAISESNLAGGPDTQYF
TRBD2,TRBV18,TRBJ2-1,CASSPTPLGRAAENEQFF
-,TRBV28,TRBJ2-3,CASSFSPPRDTQYF
-,TRBV12-3/TRBV12-4,TRBJ1-4,CASTLVPGVGKLFF
TRBD2,TRBV10-3,TRBJ2-1,CAIRESASGGLGEQFF
-,TRBV5-6,TRBJ2-3,CASSPGRGFTDTQYF
-,TRBV7-9,TRBJ2-2,CASSFSRHTGELFF
TRBD1,TRBV27,TRBJ2-2,CASSPGQHTGELFF
TRBD1,TRBV5-1,TRBJ2-7,CASSPGQGPTYEQYF
TRBD2,TRBV7-9,TRBJ2-1,CASSFEPAGYYNEQFF
-,TRBV20-1,TRBJ2-3,CSARDGTPRGGHTDTQYF
TRBD2,TRBV11-2,TRBJ2-5,CASSRTSGGGETQYF
-,TRBV20-1,TRBJ1-2,CSATNVLGSGYTF
-,TRBV2,TRBJ2-5,CASSGTQRFQYF
TRBD2,TRBV9,TRBJ2-1,CASAAGGPYNEQFF
-,TRBV12-3/TRBV12-4,TRBJ2-1,CASSLGGRGEQFF